The 22 T cell receptor beta chains below come from one sample, sequenced in a study of CD8 T cells in ankylosing spondylitis listed by TCRdb under 2017. Libraries were constructed by 5' RACE. The sequencer listed for this sample is Illumina HiSeq 2500. The raw public data were reprocessed by TCRdb itself: fastp quality trimming at Q25, MiXCR clonotype calling, in-frame beta chains only. Every CDR3 protein is listed once, alongside the most common genes and DNA of its rows. This sample has approximately 300,000 distinct CDR3 sequences in its table, and around 19% of those were observed once. In total, the top ten clones hold 7.8% of the sample. The material sequenced was blood, either unsorted or a sorted T cell fraction (not recorded which). The source of these receptors is a male donor with ankylosing spondylitis or in good health (not recorded which).

This clonotype was seen only a few times. The V gene is TRBV12-3 or TRBV12-4, the J gene TRBJ2-1; no definite D call. The CDR3 length is 12 residues. V was shortened by 5 bases and J by 4 bases, with 6 bases between the two germline ends. The CDR3 spells CASSLNYNEQFF. The CDR3 DNA follows: TGTGCCAGCAGTCTCAATTACAATGAGCAGTTCTTC.

This clonotype has only a few counts. The chain has TRBV6-1 and TRBJ2-3, with TRBD2 identical over 13 bases. Germline CDR1 and CDR2: MNHNS and SASEGT. The CDR3 is made up of 15 amino acids. After removal of 5 bases from V and 5 bases from J, the junction contained 4 bases not matched to a gene. The CDR3 DNA is TGTGCCAGCAGTAGGACTAGCGGGGGAGTAGATACGCAGTATTTT. It translates to CASSRTSGGVDTQYF.

This clonotype was counted only a few times. The V gene is TRBV24-1, the J gene TRBJ2-7; no clear D. CDR1 is KGHDR and CDR2 is SFDVKD in the germline V gene. The CDR3 spans 13 residues. V lost 7 bases to trimming and J lost 3 bases, with 12 bases between them. This CDR3 reads CATRDKAIYEQYV. The CDR3 DNA reads TGTGCCACCAGAGATAAAGCAATCTACGAGCAGTACGTC.

This clonotype was detected ten times or more. This rearrangement joins TRBV2 to TRBJ1-1, with 8 positions matching TRBD1. V lost 8 bases and J lost 8; bases outside the gene matches: 10. Germline values: CDR1 SNHLY, CDR2 FYNNEI. This CDR3 has 13 residues. DNA for the CDR3: TGTGCCAGCTCCGCCCCGACAGGGGAGGAAGCTTTCTTT. Translation: CASSAPTGEEAFF.

This clonotype was counted ten times or more. CDR3 DNA sequence: TGTGCCAGCAGTTCCATTAGCGGGGGACCGAACAATGAGCAGTTCTTC. Protein: CASSSISGGPNNEQFF. The chain joins TRBV28 to TRBJ2-1; 9 nucleotides match TRBD2. The V segment lost 4 bases and the J segment 5 bases; nucleotides outside the gene matches: 9. Germline lookup yields CDR1 MDHEN and CDR2 SYDVKM. This CDR3 comprises 16 residues.

The chain recombines TRBV5-5 with TRBJ1-2; 9 bases map to TRBD1. V lost 3 bases, J lost 3 bases, and 6 bases stayed unmatched. Germline V gene sequence: CDR1 SGHKS, CDR2 YYEKEE (reference sequence). This CDR3 comprises 15 residues. CDR3 sequence: CASSSTGDRDYGYTF. CDR3 in DNA: TGTGCCAGCAGCTCAACCGGGGACAGGGACTATGGCTACACCTTC.

V is TRBV29-1 and J is TRBJ2-1; TRBD2 aligns across 9 bases. The CDR3 is 10 amino acids. The trim removed 4 bases at V and 13 bases at J, leaving 2 bases unmatched. Germline assignment: CDR1 SQVTM and CDR2 ANQGSEA. CDR3 residues: CSVGGRAQFF. The DNA of the CDR3 is TGCAGCGTTGGCGGGAGGGCCCAGTTCTTC.

This clonotype turned up a few times. CDR3 sequence reads: CASSFGTSWTIGTQYF. CDR3 bases: TGTGCCAGCAGTTTCGGGACTAGCTGGACCATTGGGACGCAGTATTTT. The chain uses TRBV12-3 or TRBV12-4 and TRBJ2-3, with 9 nucleotides matching TRBD2. After removal of 3 bases from V and 9 bases from J, the junction contained 13 bases not matched to a gene. The CDR3 length is 16 residues.

Only a few counts were recorded for this clonotype. CDR3 sequence: CASSSGQSGGEQYV. CDR3 in DNA: TGTGCCAGCAGTTCAGGACAGAGTGGGGGGGAGCAGTACGTC. The rearrangement links TRBV28 to TRBJ2-7; D assignment may be TRBD1 or TRBD2 (6 bases each). Germline V gene data show CDR1 as MDHEN and CDR2 as SYDVKM. This CDR3 is built from 14 residues. V gave up 4 bases and J gave up 7 bases, with 17 bases separating them.

The CDR3 loop is CASSRDRANTEAFF. Written as DNA, the CDR3 is TGTGCCAGCAGCCGGGACCGCGCAAACACTGAAGCTTTCTTT. This chain uses TRBV3-1 with TRBJ1-1; possible D gene TRBD1, 5 bases. This CDR3 spans 14 amino acids. Germline loops: CDR1 LGHDT, CDR2 YNNKEL (reference sequence). V lost 4 bases and J 2 bases, leaving 11 bases between the germline ends.

As DNA, the CDR3 is TGTGCCAGCAGCGTGTTAACCGGGGAGCTGTTTTTT. Translated: CASSVLTGELFF. The chain is built from TRBV9 and TRBJ2-2, with unresolved D. Trimming removed 2 bases at V and 5 bases at J, with 4 bases between. The CDR3 is 12 amino acids. Germline V CDR1 and CDR2: SGDLS, YYNGEE. The variable domain in full, completed from reference TRBV9 and TRBJ2-2, reads DSGVTQTPKHLITATGQRVTLRCSPRSGDLSVYWYQQSLDQGLQFLIQYYNGEERAKGNILERFSAQQFPDLHSELNLSSLELGDSALYFCASSVLTGELFFGEGSRLTVL.

The sample holds many counts of this clonotype. The chain combines TRBV12-3 or TRBV12-4 with TRBJ2-5; 10 bases align to TRBD1. The CDR3 length is 15 residues. V gave up 6 bases and J gave up 2 bases; unmatched junction bases: 6. The CDR3 reads CASSFRTGGQETQYF. CDR3 sequence (DNA): TGTGCCAGCAGCTTCCGGACAGGGGGGCAAGAGACCCAGTACTTC.

The chain couples TRBV5-1 to TRBJ2-5; D is undetermined. CDR3 length: 14 residues. Germline-derived CDR1 and CDR2 are SGHRS and YFSETQ. Trimming took 0 bases from V and 5 from J, leaving 11 bases between them. CDR3 nucleotide sequence: TGCGCCAGCAGCTTGGAGCGTCAAGGGGAGACCCAGTACTTC. It is translated as CASSLERQGETQYF.

This clonotype was detected ten times or more. The chain uses TRBV6-5 and TRBJ2-7, with TRBD2 matching 13 bases. V dropped 5 bases and J dropped 0; count of bases not matched to a gene: 7. This CDR3 is built from 17 residues. Germline V lookup: CDR1 MNHEY, CDR2 SVGAGI. The CDR3 sequence is CASSVLAGGPGSYEQYV. The CDR3 DNA sequence: TGTGCCAGCAGTGTACTAGCGGGAGGGCCGGGCTCCTACGAGCAGTACGTC.

This clonotype turned up a few times. The genes are TRBV3-1 and TRBJ1-1, with a tentative D call TRBD1 (5 bases). Germline loops: CDR1 LGHDT, CDR2 YNNKEL (reference sequence). V lost 1 base and J 1 base, leaving 7 bases between the germline ends. CDR3 length: 14 residues. CDR3 residues: CASSQGQTNTEAFF. CDR3 sequence (DNA): TGTGCCAGCAGCCAAGGACAGACGAACACTGAAGCTTTCTTT.

The chain carries TRBV6-1 and TRBJ1-1, with no clear D. The CDR3 is 12 amino acids. V was clipped by 9 bases and J by 3 bases, with 11 bases between them. Germline CDR1 MNHNS, CDR2 SASEGT. DNA for the CDR3: TGTGCCAGTCGTAAAGCTTACACTGAAGCTTTCTTT. This gives the protein CASRKAYTEAFF.

This rearrangement joins TRBV7-3 to TRBJ1-2, with TRBD1 matching over 7 bases. CDR3 size: 15 residues. The ends lost 5 bases at V and 3 bases at J; junction bases unmatched: 9. Per germline, CDR1 SGHTA and CDR2 FQGTGA. As DNA, the CDR3 is TGTGCCAGCAGCCCAGGGACAGTGAGGGACTATGGCTACACCTTC. Amino acids: CASSPGTVRDYGYTF. The variable domain in full, with the rest retrieved from reference TRBV7-3 and TRBJ1-2, is GAGVSQTPSNKVTEKGKYVELRCDPISGHTALYWYRQSLGQGPEFLIYFQGTGAADDSGLPNDRFFAVRPEGSVSTLKIQRTERGDSAVYLCASSPGTVRDYGYTFGSGTRLTVV.

This clonotype was seen only a few times. V and J are TRBV11-2 and TRBJ2-5; tentatively, D is TRBD2 (6 bases). The germline V gene encodes CDR1 SGHAT and CDR2 FQNNGV. The CDR3 has 14 residues. V was trimmed by 5 bases and J by 0 bases, leaving 10 bases between them. The CDR3 sequence: CASSAGRNQETQYF. CDR3 DNA sequence: TGTGCCAGCAGCGCGGGACGGAACCAAGAGACCCAGTACTTC. Using reference TRBV11-2 and TRBJ2-5 for the parts outside the CDR3, the full variable domain is EAGVAQSPRYKIIEKRQSVAFWCNPISGHATLYWYQQILGQGPKLLIQFQNNGVVDDSQLPKDRFSAERLKGVDSTLKIQPAKLEDSAVYLCASSAGRNQETQYFGPGTRLLVL.

This clonotype was seen a few times. The V call is TRBV2, the J call TRBJ2-5, with D possibly matching TRBD2 (5 bases). The germline V gene has CDR1 SNHLY and CDR2 FYNNEI. Trimming took 4 bases from V and 4 from J, leaving 13 bases between them. The CDR3 runs 14 residues. The CDR3 loop reads CASSVDYAGETQYF. CDR3 bases: TGTGCCAGCAGTGTTGACTATGCGGGAGAGACCCAGTACTTC.

The rearrangement joins TRBV27 to TRBJ2-5; D ambiguous. Trimming shortened V by 4 bases and J by 1 base, and 13 bases separated the two germline ends. This CDR3 contains 15 residues. The V gene's germline CDR1 is MNHEY and CDR2 SMNVEV (reference sequence). The CDR3 loop reads CASSSPSRGQETQYF. In nucleotides, the CDR3 is TGTGCCAGCAGTTCGCCCTCGAGAGGCCAAGAGACCCAGTACTTC.

The chain joins TRBV7-9 to TRBJ2-3; tentative D call: TRBD1 (8 bases). CDR1 SEHNR and CDR2 FQNEAQ come from the germline V gene (reference sequence). The CDR3 is 15 amino acids. Trimming took 3 bases from V and 3 from J, leaving 13 bases between them. The chain's CDR3 is CASSFRGRGTDTQYF. DNA for the CDR3: TGTGCCAGCAGCTTCAGGGGGCGGGGGACAGATACGCAGTATTTT.

This clonotype has at least ten counts. This chain connects TRBV10-3 to TRBJ2-7; the match to TRBD1 covers 10 bases. Germline loops: CDR1 ENHRY, CDR2 SYGVKD. V lost 0 bases and J lost 2; bases outside the gene matches: 4. The CDR3 is made up of 16 amino acids. The CDR3 DNA is TGTGCCATCAGTGAGTCGAAGGGGACAGGGGCCTACGAGCAGTACGTC. The encoded protein is CAISESKGTGAYEQYV.